This is a list of T cell receptor beta chains from one sample in a study of T cell responses to AZD1222 COVID-19 vaccine. Assay used: immunoSEQ multiplex PCR; TCRdb lists only in-frame clones, some missing. There are 150,000 to 200,000 clones in the sample; around 90% occur only once, and more than 0.75% lies in the top ten. The material was peripheral blood, obtained on day 0 of AZD1222 vaccination. The source of these receptors is an adult in good health. CDR3s include the opening cysteine and the closing phenylalanine or tryptophan. The D gene is left open where the match is weak. Size is omitted from some rows. Given values are once, few, many or a class for expanded clones.

d_call cdr3_length clone_size j_call v_call cdr3_nt cdr3_aa
NA 14 NA TRBJ1-1 TRBV7-2 TGTGCCAGCAGCTTAGACAGGGTGAACACTGAAGCTTTCTTT CASSLDRVNTEAFF
NA 15 NA TRBJ2-5 TRBV7-9 TGTGCCAGCAGCCCCCGAGGCTTCCTCCAAGAGACCCAGTACTTC CASSPRGFLQETQYF
NA 17 once TRBJ1-3 TRBV7-9 TGTGCCAGCAGCTCCTCAAAGACAGGCACCTCTGGAAACACCATATATTTT CASSSSKTGTSGNTIYF
NA 15 NA TRBJ2-3 TRBV4-3 TGCGCCAGCAGCCAAGAATTTATAGGGCCAGATACGCAGTATTTT CASSQEFIGPDTQYF
TRBD1 14 once TRBJ1-1 TRBV5-4 TGTGCCAGCAGCACGTCCAGGGGGTTGACTGAAGCTTTCTTT CASSTSRGLTEAFF
NA 16 NA TRBJ1-3 TRBV9 TGTGCCAGCAGCCCATACCAGGAGCACGTAGGAAACACCATATATTTT CASSPYQEHVGNTIYF
NA 14 NA TRBJ1-3 TRBV5-1 TGCGCCAGCAGCTTGGCCACGGGTGGAAACACCATATATTTT CASSLATGGNTIYF
NA 13 NA TRBJ1-1 TRBV6-1 TGTGCCAGCAGTGAGTTCCTGGACACTGAAGCTTTCTTT CASSEFLDTEAFF
TRBD1 14 few TRBJ1-2 TRBV7-9 TGTGCCAGCAGCTTAATGACAGGGGATGATGGCTACACCTTC CASSLMTGDDGYTF
NA 15 once TRBJ1-1 TRBV7-3 TGTGCCAGCAGCCGGATCGGAGGGGGGAACACTGAAGCTTTCTTT CASSRIGGGNTEAFF
NA 11 NA TRBJ2-2 TRBV9 TGTGCCAGCAGCGTGCAGGTGAAGCTGTTTTTT CASSVQVKLFF